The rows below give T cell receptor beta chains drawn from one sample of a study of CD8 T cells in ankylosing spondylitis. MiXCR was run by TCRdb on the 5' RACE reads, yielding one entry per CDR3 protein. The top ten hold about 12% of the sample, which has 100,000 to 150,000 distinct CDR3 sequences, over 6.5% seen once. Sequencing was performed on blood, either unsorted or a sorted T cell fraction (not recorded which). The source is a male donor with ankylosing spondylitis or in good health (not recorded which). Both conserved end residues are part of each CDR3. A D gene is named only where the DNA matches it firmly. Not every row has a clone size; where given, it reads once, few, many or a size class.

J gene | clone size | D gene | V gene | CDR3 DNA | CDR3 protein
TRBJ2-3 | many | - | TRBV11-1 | TGTGCCAGCAGCCCGGTGGGCGTTACAGATACGCAGTATTTT | CASSPVGVTDTQYF
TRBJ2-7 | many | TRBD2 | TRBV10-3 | TGTGCCACCGGGACTAGCGGAAGCTCCTACGAGCAGTACTTC | CATGTSGSSYEQYF
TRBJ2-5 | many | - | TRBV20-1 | TGCAGTGCTAGAGATTCGGCTAGGGGAGGAGAGACCCAGTACTTC | CSARDSARGGETQYF
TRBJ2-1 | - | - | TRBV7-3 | TGTGCCAGCAGCTTTGGACGACCGGGGAATGAGCAGTTCTTC | CASSFGRPGNEQFF
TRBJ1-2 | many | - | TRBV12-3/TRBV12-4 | TGTGCCAGCAGCCCGAGCCCAGGGCATGGCTACACCTTC | CASSPSPGHGYTF
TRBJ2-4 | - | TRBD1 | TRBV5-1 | TGCGCCAGCAGCTTGGCTGGGACAGGGAGACAGAGACGGTACTTC | CASSLAGTGRQRRYF
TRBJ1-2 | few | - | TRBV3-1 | TGTGCCAGCAGCTCCGCGAGGGGGGAACCTTATGGCTACACCTTC | CASSSARGEPYGYTF
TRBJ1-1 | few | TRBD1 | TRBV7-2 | TGTGCCAGCAGCTTTGGGACAGGGTCTGAAGCTTTCTTT | CASSFGTGSEAFF
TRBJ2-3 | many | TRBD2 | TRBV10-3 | TGTGCCATCAGTGCAACACTAGCGGGAGGCACAGATACGCAGTATTTT | CAISATLAGGTDTQYF
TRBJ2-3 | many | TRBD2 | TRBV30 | TGTGCCTGGGGGGGGGGCACAGATACGCAGTATTTT | CAWGGGTDTQYF
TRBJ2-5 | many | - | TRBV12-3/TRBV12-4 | TGTGCCAGCAGTTTCTACCCCCAAGGGACCCAGTACTTC | CASSFYPQGTQYF
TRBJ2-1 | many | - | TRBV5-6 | TGTGCCAGCAGCTTAGTCCGAGAGCAGTTCTTC | CASSLVREQFF
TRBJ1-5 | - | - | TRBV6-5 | TGTGCCAGCAGTTACTCCGGCAGGGATAAAGGGCCCCAGCATTTT | CASSYSGRDKGPQHF
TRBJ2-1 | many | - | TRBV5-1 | TGCGCCAGCAGCCCAGCCGGGAGCTCCTACAATGAGCAGTTCTTC | CASSPAGSSYNEQFF
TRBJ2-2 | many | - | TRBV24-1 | TGTGCCACCAGTGACAAATCCACCGGGGAGCTGTTTTTT | CATSDKSTGELFF
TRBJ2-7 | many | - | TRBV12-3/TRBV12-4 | TGTGCCAGCAGCGACGGGCGGGGGCTACCCTACGAGCAGTACTTC | CASSDGRGLPYEQYF
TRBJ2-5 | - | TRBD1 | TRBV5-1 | TGCGCCAGCAGCTTGGAGGGACAGGGCCCGACCCAGTACTTC | CASSLEGQGPTQYF
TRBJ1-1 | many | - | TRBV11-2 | TGTGCCAGCAGCTTAGGGGAGCTAAGGACTGAAGCTTTCTTT | CASSLGELRTEAFF
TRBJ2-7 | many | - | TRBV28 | TGTGCCAGCAGTACAGGGTCCGAGCAGTACTTC | CASSTGSEQYF
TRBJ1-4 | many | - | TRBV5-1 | TGCGCCAGCACCTGGGGGATTGCAACTAATGAAAAACTGTTTTTT | CASTWGIATNEKLFF
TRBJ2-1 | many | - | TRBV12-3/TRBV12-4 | TGTGCCAGCACTGTCCCGGGAGTGGGGAAAGCCAATGAGCAGTTCTTC | CASTVPGVGKANEQFF
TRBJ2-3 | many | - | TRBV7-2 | TGTGCCAGCAGCTTGGACGGAGCTAGCACAGATACGCAGTATTTT | CASSLDGASTDTQYF
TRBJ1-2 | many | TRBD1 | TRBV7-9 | TGTGCCAGCAGCGTGGGACAGGCGGATGGCTACACCTTC | CASSVGQADGYTF
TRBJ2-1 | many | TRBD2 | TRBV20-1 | TGCAGTGCTAGACTCCATAGCGGGGGGGCCGCTGAGCAGTTCTTC | CSARLHSGGAAEQFF
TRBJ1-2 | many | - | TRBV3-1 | TGTGCCAGCAGCCAAGGAGGGGGCTACACCTTC | CASSQGGGYTF
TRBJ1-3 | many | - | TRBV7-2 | TGTGCCAGCAGCTTAGCGAGTGTTTCTGGAAACACCATATATTTT | CASSLASVSGNTIYF